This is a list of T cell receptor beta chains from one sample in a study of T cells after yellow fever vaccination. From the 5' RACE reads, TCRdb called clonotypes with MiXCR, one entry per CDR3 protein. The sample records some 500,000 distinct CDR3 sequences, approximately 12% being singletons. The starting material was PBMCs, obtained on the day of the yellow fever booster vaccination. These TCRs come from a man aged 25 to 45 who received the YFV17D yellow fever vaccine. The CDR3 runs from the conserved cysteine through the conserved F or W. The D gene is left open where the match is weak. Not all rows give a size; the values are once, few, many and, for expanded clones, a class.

CDR3: CASSLGARRTGELFF
DNA: TGTGCCAGCAGCTTAGGGGCCCGAAGGACCGGGGAGCTGTTTTTT
length: 15
size: many
D: -
J: TRBJ2-2
V: TRBV7-8

CDR3: CASSVPGSQPDTQYF
DNA: TGTGCCAGCAGCGTCCCCGGGAGTCAGCCAGATACGCAGTATTTT
length: 15
size: -
D: -
J: TRBJ2-3
V: TRBV9

CDR3: CASSGTAGGYEQYF
DNA: TGTGCCAGCAGCGGGACGGCCGGGGGCTACGAGCAGTACTTC
length: 14
size: -
D: -
J: TRBJ2-7
V: TRBV6-1

CDR3: CASSLGGQPRQYF
DNA: TGTGCCAGCAGTTTAGGCGGACAGCCCCGGCAGTACTTC
length: 13
size: few
D: -
J: TRBJ2-7
V: TRBV12-3/TRBV12-4

CDR3: CSVLLAPSYNEQFF
DNA: TGCAGCGTCCTATTAGCGCCCTCCTACAATGAGCAGTTCTTC
length: 14
size: few
D: -
J: TRBJ2-1
V: TRBV29-1

CDR3: CASSLAGGGSVSAKNIQYF
DNA: TGTGCCAGCAGCTTAGCGGGAGGGGGTTCTGTTTCGGCCAAAAACATTCAGTACTTC
length: 19
size: few
D: -
J: TRBJ2-4
V: TRBV11-1

CDR3: CASSTYFRANQETQYF
DNA: TGTGCCAGTAGTACCTATTTTCGAGCGAACCAAGAGACCCAGTACTTC
length: 16
size: few
D: -
J: TRBJ2-5
V: TRBV19

CDR3: CASTRRGSQETQYF
DNA: TGTGCCAGCACCCGGAGGGGCTCCCAAGAGACCCAGTACTTC
length: 14
size: few
D: -
J: TRBJ2-5
V: TRBV7-2

CDR3: CASSSNPYEQYF
DNA: TGTGCCAGCAGTTCTAACCCCTACGAGCAGTACTTC
length: 12
size: -
D: -
J: TRBJ2-7
V: TRBV12-3/TRBV12-4

CDR3: CASSPGQWDEETQYF
DNA: TGTGCCAGCAGCCCAGGACAGTGGGACGAGGAGACCCAGTACTTC
length: 15
size: few
D: -
J: TRBJ2-5
V: TRBV7-6

CDR3: CASRSSVGSPLHF
DNA: TGTGCCAGCAGATCAAGCGTGGGTTCACCCCTCCACTTT
length: 13
size: -
D: -
J: TRBJ1-6
V: TRBV7-2

CDR3: CASSPSGGLAGVTQYF
DNA: TGTGCCAGCAGCCCTAGCGGGGGACTAGCGGGAGTTACCCAGTACTTC
length: 16
size: -
D: TRBD2
J: TRBJ2-5
V: TRBV9

CDR3: CASSQDPISGGGDIQYF
DNA: TGTGCCAGCAGCCAAGATCCCATTAGCGGGGGGGGGGACATTCAGTACTTC
length: 17
size: few
D: TRBD2
J: TRBJ2-4
V: TRBV4-2

CDR3: CSASLSGRANEQFF
DNA: TGCAGTGCTAGCCTTAGCGGGAGGGCCAATGAGCAGTTCTTC
length: 14
size: many
D: TRBD2
J: TRBJ2-1
V: TRBV20-1

CDR3: CSARESLTSDWADTQYF
DNA: TGCAGTGCTAGAGAGTCCCTCACTAGCGATTGGGCAGATACGCAGTATTTT
length: 17
size: -
D: TRBD2
J: TRBJ2-3
V: TRBV20-1

CDR3: CASSLYRTDTQYF
DNA: TGTGCCAGTAGTCTCTATCGGACAGATACGCAGTATTTT
length: 13
size: many
D: -
J: TRBJ2-3
V: TRBV19

CDR3: CATSRDLDRTETQYF
DNA: TGTGCCACCAGCAGAGATCTGGACCGGACGGAGACCCAGTACTTC
length: 15
size: few
D: -
J: TRBJ2-5
V: TRBV15

CDR3: CASSLTVHGSYEQYF
DNA: TGTGCCAGCAGTTTAACAGTTCATGGATCCTACGAGCAGTACTTC
length: 15
size: few
D: -
J: TRBJ2-7
V: TRBV27

CDR3: CSANQTSGPRDEQFF
DNA: TGCAGTGCTAACCAAACTAGCGGACCAAGGGATGAGCAGTTCTTC
length: 15
size: few
D: TRBD2
J: TRBJ2-1
V: TRBV20-1

CDR3: CASSFDRLSGTDTQYF
DNA: TGCGCCAGCAGCTTTGATCGGCTTTCGGGGACAGATACGCAGTATTTT
length: 16
size: few
D: -
J: TRBJ2-3
V: TRBV5-1

CDR3: CASRDGQGRPGELFF
DNA: TGTGCCAGTAGAGACGGACAGGGGAGGCCCGGGGAGCTGTTTTTT
length: 15
size: -
D: TRBD1
J: TRBJ2-2
V: TRBV19

CDR3: CSARDRALSSYEQYF
DNA: TGCAGTGCTAGAGATCGAGCCCTTAGCTCCTACGAGCAGTACTTC
length: 15
size: few
D: -
J: TRBJ2-7
V: TRBV20-1

CDR3: CASSNLGLAGEGSSYEQYF
DNA: TGTGCCAGCAGTAACCTTGGACTAGCGGGAGAGGGGAGCTCCTACGAGCAGTACTTC
length: 19
size: many
D: TRBD2
J: TRBJ2-7
V: TRBV6-4

CDR3: CASPGREERRSTDTQYF
DNA: TGTGCCTCCCCCGGGCGGGAGGAAAGGAGGTCCACTGATACGCAGTATTTT
length: 17
size: once
D: TRBD2
J: TRBJ2-3
V: TRBV24-1

CDR3: CASSFLAAWDNEQFF
DNA: TGTGCCAGCAGTTTCCTGGCCGCCTGGGACAATGAGCAGTTCTTC
length: 15
size: few
D: -
J: TRBJ2-1
V: TRBV12-3/TRBV12-4

CDR3: CATSRGVTGKYEQYF
DNA: TGTGCCACCAGCAGAGGGGTGACAGGGAAGTACGAGCAGTACTTC
length: 15
size: few
D: TRBD1
J: TRBJ2-7
V: TRBV15

CDR3: CSVGRGRNTEAFF
DNA: TGCAGCGTTGGAAGGGGAAGGAACACTGAAGCTTTCTTT
length: 13
size: -
D: -
J: TRBJ1-1
V: TRBV29-1

CDR3: CASSYSLADSTDTQYF
DNA: TGTGCCAGCAGTTACTCTCTAGCGGATAGCACAGATACGCAGTATTTT
length: 16
size: -
D: TRBD2
J: TRBJ2-3
V: TRBV6-2/TRBV6-3

CDR3: CASSQGRSGSRYEQYF
DNA: TGTGCCAGCAGCCAAGGTAGGAGCGGGAGCAGATACGAGCAGTACTTC
length: 16
size: few
D: TRBD2
J: TRBJ2-7
V: TRBV4-2

CDR3: CSARPGQGVRTGELFF
DNA: TGCAGTGCTAGACCGGGACAGGGGGTCAGGACCGGGGAGCTGTTTTTT
length: 16
size: few
D: TRBD1
J: TRBJ2-2
V: TRBV20-1

CDR3: CASSYGPGPYEQYF
DNA: TGTGCCAGCAGTTACGGGCCAGGGCCCTACGAGCAGTACTTC
length: 14
size: few
D: -
J: TRBJ2-7
V: TRBV6-5

CDR3: CSVIGNLVLADTQYF
DNA: TGCAGCGTTATCGGGAACTTGGTACTCGCAGATACGCAGTATTTT
length: 15
size: -
D: -
J: TRBJ2-3
V: TRBV29-1

CDR3: CASSRSGRPGNEQFF
DNA: TGTGCCAGCAGTCGTAGCGGGAGGCCAGGGAATGAGCAGTTCTTC
length: 15
size: few
D: TRBD2
J: TRBJ2-1
V: TRBV9

CDR3: CASSQDGIRETQYF
DNA: TGTGCCAGCAGCCAAGACGGGATTAGGGAGACCCAGTACTTC
length: 14
size: -
D: -
J: TRBJ2-5
V: TRBV14

CDR3: CAWSVSLETQYF
DNA: TGTGCCTGGAGTGTATCTCTGGAGACCCAGTACTTC
length: 12
size: -
D: -
J: TRBJ2-5
V: TRBV30

CDR3: CASSLAGTSEYEQYF
DNA: TGTGCCAGCAGCTTAGCCGGGACCAGTGAGTACGAGCAGTACTTC
length: 15
size: few
D: -
J: TRBJ2-7
V: TRBV7-2

CDR3: CASSPGTGWPFF
DNA: TGTGCCAGCAGTCCAGGCACGGGTTGGCCGTTCTTC
length: 12
size: few
D: -
J: TRBJ2-1
V: TRBV6-5

CDR3: CASSWGLIGEQFF
DNA: TGCGCCAGCAGCTGGGGGCTGATCGGTGAGCAGTTCTTC
length: 13
size: -
D: -
J: TRBJ2-1
V: TRBV5-1

CDR3: CASSLQSGDTQYF
DNA: TGTGCCAGCAGTTTACAGTCGGGAGATACGCAGTATTTT
length: 13
size: -
D: -
J: TRBJ2-3
V: TRBV27

CDR3: CSAPREGGETQYF
DNA: TGCAGTGCACCGCGGGAGGGTGGAGAGACCCAGTACTTC
length: 13
size: many
D: TRBD2
J: TRBJ2-5
V: TRBV20-1

CDR3: CASSRGLSQETQYF
DNA: TGTGCCAGTAGCCGTGGACTTTCCCAAGAGACCCAGTACTTC
length: 14
size: few
D: -
J: TRBJ2-5
V: TRBV19

CDR3: CASSPPAGGQGPEAFF
DNA: TGCGCCAGCAGCCCCCCGGCGGGGGGCCAGGGCCCTGAAGCTTTCTTT
length: 16
size: few
D: -
J: TRBJ1-1
V: TRBV5-1

CDR3: CASSQVAGTGSYTF
DNA: TGTGCCAGCAGCCAAGTCGCAGGCACTGGAAGCTACACCTTC
length: 14
size: -
D: -
J: TRBJ1-2
V: TRBV3-1

CDR3: CSVAAGSDRYGYTF
DNA: TGCAGCGTTGCGGCCGGGTCAGACCGTTATGGCTACACCTTC
length: 14
size: few
D: -
J: TRBJ1-2
V: TRBV29-1

CDR3: CASKSTRGSPLHF
DNA: TGTGCCAGCAAAAGTACCCGGGGGTCACCCCTCCACTTT
length: 13
size: few
D: -
J: TRBJ1-6
V: TRBV12-3/TRBV12-4